This T cell receptor beta chain derives from a study of T cell changes during pregnancy in multiple sclerosis. This clone was detected only a few times. Here immunoSEQ multiplex PCR was the method, and the copy in TCRdb shows in-frame clones only, minus some. The sample has under 70,000 clones, 91% seen once. This CDR3 comprises 13 residues. Deletions cut 5 bases from V and 7 bases from J, with 14 bases between. Germline-derived CDR1 and CDR2 are SGHTA and FQGTGA. This chain links TRBV7-3 with TRBJ1-2; tentatively, D is TRBD1 (6 bases). This sample comprised peripheral blood, obtained after pregnancy. The source of this sequence is a female donor in good health, enrolled as a control in a pregnancy study. The CDR3, as DNA: TGTGCCAGCAGCCGCGACAGGACAACTGGCTACACCTTC. As protein: CASSRDRTTGYTF.